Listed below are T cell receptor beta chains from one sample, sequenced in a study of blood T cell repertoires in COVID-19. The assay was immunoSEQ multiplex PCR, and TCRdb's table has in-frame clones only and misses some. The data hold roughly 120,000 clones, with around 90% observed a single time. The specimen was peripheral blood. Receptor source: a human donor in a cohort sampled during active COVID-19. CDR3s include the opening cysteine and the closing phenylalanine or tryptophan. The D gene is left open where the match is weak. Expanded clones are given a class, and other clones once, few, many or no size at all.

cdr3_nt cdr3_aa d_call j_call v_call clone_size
TGTGCCAGTACCCCCCCCCGGACAGCGAACACTGAAGCTTTCTTT CASTPPRTANTEAFF NA TRBJ1-1 TRBV19 NA
TGTGCCAGCAGCCAGAGGGACAGGGATGGCGAGCAGTACTTC CASSQRDRDGEQYF TRBD1 TRBJ2-7 TRBV5-4 NA
TGTGCCAGCAGTTTATATGGCGGGGGGGCTGAGAAGACCCAGTACTTC CASSLYGGGAEKTQYF TRBD2 TRBJ2-5 TRBV27 NA
TGTGCCAGCAGCCAAGATGGCGGGAGGGCCTACGAGCAGTACTTC CASSQDGGRAYEQYF TRBD2 TRBJ2-7 TRBV4-2 NA
TGTGCCAGCAGCTTCGCACAGGGGGCGAATTCACCCCTCCACTTT CASSFAQGANSPLHF TRBD1 TRBJ1-6 TRBV7-2 NA
TGTGCCAGCTCACCCTACAGGAACGAGCAGTACTTC CASSPYRNEQYF NA TRBJ2-7 TRBV18 NA
TGTGCCAGCATCCCAGCGGGGAACACCGGGGAGCTGTTTTTT CASIPAGNTGELFF NA TRBJ2-2 TRBV6-5 NA
TGTGCCTGCCAACAGGGTTATGGAAACACCATATATTTT CACQQGYGNTIYF NA TRBJ1-3 TRBV30 once
TGCAGTGGATGGGCCACCAATGAAGCTTTCTTT CSGWATNEAFF NA TRBJ1-1 TRBV20-1 NA
TGTGCCAGCAGCCGAACAATGGGACTAGCGGGAGGCCCGGGGGAGCAGTTCTTC CASSRTMGLAGGPGEQFF TRBD2 TRBJ2-1 TRBV3-1/TRBV3-2 NA
TGTGCCTGGCTAACAGGGCCCGGGGAGACCCAGTACTTC CAWLTGPGETQYF NA TRBJ2-5 TRBV30 NA
TGTGCCAGCAGCTTAACAGGGCAAGAGCAGTTCTTC CASSLTGQEQFF NA TRBJ2-1 TRBV11-3 NA
TGTGCCAGCAGCCCCCCGACAGGGGAGTTATTGGGCTACACCTTC CASSPPTGELLGYTF TRBD1 TRBJ1-2 TRBV7-9 NA
TGTGCTAGTGGCTCCGCGACTGGGAGCTCCTATAATTCACCCCTCCACTTT CASGSATGSSYNSPLHF NA TRBJ1-6 TRBV12-5 NA
TGTGCCAGCAGCCAACAGGGGCTTCCTGGGGCCAACGTCCTGACTTTC CASSQQGLPGANVLTF NA TRBJ2-6 TRBV4-2 NA
TGTGCCAGCAGCACAACCGGGACAGGAGTCACTAATGAAAAACTGTTTTTT CASSTTGTGVTNEKLFF TRBD1 TRBJ1-4 TRBV5-4 NA
TGTGCCAGCAGCGGCGCCGGGACTAGCCCGTCCTACGAGCAGTACTTC CASSGAGTSPSYEQYF TRBD2 TRBJ2-7 TRBV3-1/TRBV3-2 NA
TGTGCCAGCACGAATTGGGACAGGGGTATCCTGACTTTC CASTNWDRGILTF TRBD1 TRBJ2-6 TRBV19 NA
TGTGCCAGCAGTCCCCCCGGACAGGGGGCGAGGGAGCAGTACTTC CASSPPGQGAREQYF TRBD1 TRBJ2-7 TRBV6-5 NA
TGTGCCAGCACCTTAGGGGGCTCTGGGGCCAACGTCCTGACTTTC CASTLGGSGANVLTF NA TRBJ2-6 TRBV28 NA
TGTGCCAGCACTTCTAGCACAGATACGCAGTATTTT CASTSSTDTQYF NA TRBJ2-3 TRBV25-1 NA
TGTGCCAGCAGCCGTCGTCAGGGGGGTCAAGAGACCCAGTACTTC CASSRRQGGQETQYF NA TRBJ2-5 TRBV5-4 NA
TGTGCCATCAGCGACAGGGTAAACACTGAAGCTTTCTTT CAISDRVNTEAFF TRBD1 TRBJ1-1 TRBV10-3 few
TGTGCCAGCAGCTTGGCCCTATCAGGATACACAGATACGCAGTATTTT CASSLALSGYTDTQYF NA TRBJ2-3 TRBV5-4 NA
TGCAGCGTCTCCGGGACAGGGGGCTCGGGCAATCAGCCCCAGCATTTT CSVSGTGGSGNQPQHF TRBD1 TRBJ1-5 TRBV29-1 NA
TGTGCCAGCAGTTTATACTCCGGGGAGCTGTTTTTT CASSLYSGELFF NA TRBJ2-2 TRBV28 NA
TGTGCCAGCAGCTTCGATGTCAGTGGCTACACCTTC CASSFDVSGYTF NA TRBJ1-2 TRBV5-5 NA
TGCGCCAGCAGCCCAGGAACAGGGGCTGACGGAAACACCATATATTTT CASSPGTGADGNTIYF TRBD1 TRBJ1-3 TRBV5-1 NA
TGCGCCAGCTCCGGACAGGGAGGTAATTCACCCCTCCACTTT CASSGQGGNSPLHF TRBD1 TRBJ1-6 TRBV10-2 NA
TGTGCCATCACTGGGAACCGGGACAGCACTGAAGCTTTCTTT CAITGNRDSTEAFF TRBD1 TRBJ1-1 TRBV10-3 NA
TGTGCCAGCGGGGGGACTAGCTTGCTACAAGAGACCCAGTACTTC CASGGTSLLQETQYF TRBD2 TRBJ2-5 TRBV3-1/TRBV3-2 NA
TGCAGCGTTGTTTGGGCGAGCCTGAACACTGAAGCTTTCTTT CSVVWASLNTEAFF NA TRBJ1-1 TRBV29-1 NA
TGTGCCTGGAGTGTATACAAGGAGACCCAGTACTTC CAWSVYKETQYF NA TRBJ2-5 TRBV30 NA
TGTGCCTGGACAGGGGGCCCTCATGGCTACACCTTC CAWTGGPHGYTF TRBD1 TRBJ1-2 TRBV30 NA
TGCGCCAGCAGCTTCGGGGGTAGCAATCAGCCCCAGCATTTT CASSFGGSNQPQHF NA TRBJ1-5 TRBV5-1 few
TGCGCCAGCAGCGGGGCCGGGACAGCTAATAATGAAAAACTGTTTTTT CASSGAGTANNEKLFF TRBD1 TRBJ1-4 TRBV5-1 NA
TGTGCCAGCAGGGAGAGAGGGAGTCGTTCCTATGAGCAGTTCTTC CASRERGSRSYEQFF NA TRBJ2-1 TRBV7-2 NA